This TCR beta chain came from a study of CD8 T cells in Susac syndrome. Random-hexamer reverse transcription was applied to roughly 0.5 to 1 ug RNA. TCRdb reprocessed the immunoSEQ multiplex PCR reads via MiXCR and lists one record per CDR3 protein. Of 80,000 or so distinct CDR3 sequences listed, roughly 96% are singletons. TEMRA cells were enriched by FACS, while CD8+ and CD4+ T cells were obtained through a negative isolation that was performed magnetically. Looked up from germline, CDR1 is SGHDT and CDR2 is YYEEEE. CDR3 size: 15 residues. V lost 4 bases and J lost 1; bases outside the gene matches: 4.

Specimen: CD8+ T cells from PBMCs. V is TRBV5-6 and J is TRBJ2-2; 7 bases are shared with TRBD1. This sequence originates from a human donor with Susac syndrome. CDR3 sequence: CASSGDRENTGELFF. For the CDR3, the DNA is TGTGCCAGCAGCGGCGACAGGGAGAACACCGGGGAGCTGTTTTTT.